A selection of T cell receptor beta chains follows, all from one sample in a study of blood T cell repertoires in COVID-19. Sequenced by immunoSEQ multiplex PCR; TCRdb stores in-frame clones only, minus some. This table holds about 110,000 clones, over 65% found once. What was sequenced was peripheral blood. The receptors were gathered from a woman older than 75 with acute or convalescent COVID-19. CDR3s include the opening cysteine and the closing phenylalanine or tryptophan. A D gene is named only where the DNA matches it firmly. For some rows the clone size is stated as once, few or many, or as a class when expanded; others skip it.

V gene,clone size,J gene,D gene,CDR3 DNA,CDR3 protein
TRBV6-1,few,TRBJ2-7,TRBD2,TGTGCCAGCAGTGAACGGCTAGCGGGAGTAAGGGAGCAGTACTTC,CASSERLAGVREQYF
TRBV7-8,NA,TRBJ2-3,NA,TGTGCCAGCAGCCGCCCGGCAGATACGCAGTATTTT,CASSRPADTQYF
TRBV4-3,NA,TRBJ1-2,NA,TGCGCCAGCAGCCAAGATATGAGGGCAATTACAAGTGGCTACACCTTC,CASSQDMRAITSGYTF
TRBV5-5,NA,TRBJ1-6,TRBD1,TGTGCCAGCAGCTTGGTGGGGGACAGTGGTAATTCACCCCTCCACTTT,CASSLVGDSGNSPLHF
TRBV5-1,NA,TRBJ2-3,NA,TGCGCCAGCAGCTTTGTGGGCGGGAGCACAGATACGCAGTATTTT,CASSFVGGSTDTQYF
TRBV27,NA,TRBJ2-7,TRBD1,TGTGCCAGCAGTACTCCGGGGACAGGCTTATACGAGCAGTACTTC,CASSTPGTGLYEQYF
TRBV9,NA,TRBJ1-2,NA,TGTGCCAGCAGCGTCGGCAGGGGCTTCAACTATGGCTACACCTTC,CASSVGRGFNYGYTF
TRBV2,few,TRBJ1-1,NA,TGTGCCAGCAAGGGGTTCAACACTGAAGCTTTCTTT,CASKGFNTEAFF
TRBV6-2/TRBV6-3,NA,TRBJ1-2,TRBD1,TGTGCCAGCAGCGTGGGACAGATCCATGGCTACACCTTC,CASSVGQIHGYTF
TRBV3-1/TRBV3-2,once,TRBJ1-6,TRBD1,TGTGCCAGCAGCCGCGTCGGACAGGAAGGTTCACCCCTCCACTTT,CASSRVGQEGSPLHF
TRBV5-6,NA,TRBJ1-4,TRBD1,TGTGCCAGCAGCTTCCGCGGACAGGGACGAAAACTGTTTTTT,CASSFRGQGRKLFF
TRBV7-2,few,TRBJ2-7,NA,TGTGCCAGCAGCTTAGTTCTCGGTCCTCGCGAGCAGTACTTC,CASSLVLGPREQYF
TRBV6-5,NA,TRBJ1-2,NA,TGTGCCAGCAGTCCTCGTAGACAGCCGGATGGCTACACCTTC,CASSPRRQPDGYTF
TRBV19,once,TRBJ2-1,NA,TGTGCCAGTAGTATCCGTAGTGACTACAATGAGCAGTTCTTC,CASSIRSDYNEQFF
TRBV3-1/TRBV3-2,once,TRBJ2-1,TRBD1,TGTGCCAGCAGCCAGGGGAGAGGGGGCCCGTCAGGATATGAGCAGTTCTTC,CASSQGRGGPSGYEQFF
TRBV5-6,NA,TRBJ1-4,NA,TGTGCCAGCAGCTCGCGACCACGGGGTAATGAAAAACTGTTTTTT,CASSSRPRGNEKLFF
TRBV3-1/TRBV3-2,once,TRBJ1-1,NA,TGTGCCAGCACCCAGACTGTTTTGTCTGTTAGAGCTTTCTTT,CASTQTVLSVRAFF